The clone carrying this T cell receptor beta chain was seen only a few times. Its specificity is unknown. One entry per CDR3 protein, called by TCRdb with MiXCR from the 5' RACE reads. The table lists around 320,000 distinct CDR3 sequences, less than 25% of them singletons. These data originate in a study of CD8 T cells in ankylosing spondylitis. V was pared by 4 bases and J by 4 bases, with 11 bases between. The germline gives CDR1 SGHRS, CDR2 YFSETQ. CDR3 length equals 14 residues. Findings and caveats of the study: Seemingly characteristic of ankylosing spondylitis blood was a TCR beta motif consisting of under 10 highly homologous variants. Some motif variants were previously reported in reactive arthritis synovial fluid and blood.

Sequencing was performed on blood, either unsorted or a sorted T cell fraction (not recorded which). The sequence was obtained from a female donor with ankylosing spondylitis or in good health (not recorded which). This rearrangement joins TRBV5-1 to TRBJ2-2, with D possibly matching TRBD2 (6 bases). Written as DNA, the CDR3 is TGCGCCAGCAGCCCGGGGACTTCCACCGGGGAGCTGTTTTTT. It yields the protein CASSPGTSTGELFF.